The sequence of this T cell receptor beta chain was determined in a study of Graves' ophthalmopathy and Graves' hyperthyroidism. This clonotype was picked up many times. The study amplified TCR beta CDR3 regions using RNA transcripts. First-round RT-PCR used HTBI primers; second-round multiplex PCR followed. TCRdb re-analysed the multiplex PCR reads in MiXCR, keeping a single row per CDR3 protein. This table has some 400,000 distinct CDR3 sequences, around 19% appearing once. J was trimmed by 1 base and V by 3 bases; bases with no gene match: 8. From germline, CDR1 is MDHEN and CDR2 SYDVKM. The length of the CDR3 is 16 residues. Fresh peripheral blood, 10 ml, was the PBMC source.

Sequenced input: peripheral blood. The TCR sequence derives from a woman aged 18-30 years with Graves' ophthalmopathy. The V call is TRBV28, the J call TRBJ2-7, with 8 bases aligning to TRBD2. The CDR3 loop reads CASSFILERESYEQYF. The CDR3 bases are TGTGCCAGCAGTTTTATTCTTGAGCGGGAGTCCTACGAGCAGTACTTC.